The 27 T cell receptor beta chains below come from one sample, sequenced in a study of blood T cell repertoires in COVID-19. Method: immunoSEQ multiplex PCR; TCRdb's copy keeps in-frame clones and lacks some. The data show some 250,000 clones, with roughly 91% seen just once and under 10% held by the top ten. Sequencing was done on a sample of PBMCs or T cells enriched from blood (not recorded which). Source of these receptors: a man aged 40-55 years who had recovered from COVID-19.

J is TRBJ1-5 and V is TRBV18; 10 nucleotides align to TRBD1. The CDR3 runs 14 residues. J gave up 11 bases and V 6 bases, and 10 bases lay outside the gene matches. CDR1 and CDR2 (germline): KGHSH, LQKENI. The CDR3 coding sequence is TGTGCCAGCTCGCCGGGACAGGGGTCCTCGGCCCAGCATTTT. Translation: CASSPGQGSSAQHF.

The chain carries TRBV7-3 and TRBJ2-1; the match to TRBD2 covers 13 bases. The CDR3 consists of 16 residues. Germline V gene data show CDR1 as SGHTA and CDR2 as FQGTGA. V gave up 5 bases and J gave up 7 bases; unmatched junction bases: 8. The CDR3 nucleotides read TGTGCCAGCAGCACGAAACTAGCGGGAGGGCCGAATGAGCAGTTCTTC. Protein sequence: CASSTKLAGGPNEQFF. Filled out from reference TRBV7-3 and TRBJ2-1, the complete variable domain reads GAGVSQTPSNKVTEKGKYVELRCDPISGHTALYWYRQSLGQGPEFLIYFQGTGAADDSGLPNDRFFAVRPEGSVSTLKIQRTERGDSAVYLCASSTKLAGGPNEQFFGPGTRLTVL.

V usage is TRBV2 and J usage is TRBJ1-4; D is unresolved. Germline CDR1 is SNHLY and CDR2 is FYNNEI. The CDR3 sequence is 15 residues long. The V gene lost 2 bases and the J gene lost 2 bases, with 9 bases spanning the gap. CDR3 DNA sequence: TGTGCCAGCAGTGAATTGGGGAGGACTAATGAAAAACTGTTTTTT. Its protein product is CASSELGRTNEKLFF.

The chain is built from TRBV5-1 and TRBJ2-7; 10 nucleotides match TRBD1. The CDR3 runs to 17 residues. The germline V gene has CDR1 SGHRS and CDR2 YFSETQ. Unmatched junction bases numbered 10, after V lost 0 bases and J lost 4 bases. CDR3 sequence (DNA): TGCGCCAGCAGCTTGGCCTCCCGGGACAGGGGTATTTACGAGCAGTACTTC. Amino acid sequence: CASSLASRDRGIYEQYF.

This rearrangement joins TRBV6-1 to TRBJ2-1, with 9 positions matching TRBD2. V lost 3 bases to trimming and J lost 5 bases; unmatched junction nucleotides: 5. The length of the CDR3 is 15 residues. In germline, CDR1 is MNHNS, CDR2 SASEGT. DNA for the CDR3: TGTGCCAGCAGTGATGTAGCGGGGGTCCACAATGAGCAGTTCTTC. It specifies CASSDVAGVHNEQFF.

This rearrangement joins TRBV6-5 to TRBJ2-7; tentative D call: TRBD2 (6 bases). CDR3 length: 14 residues. Trimming took off 4 bases at V and 2 bases at J, with 12 bases between the two ends. Germline loops: CDR1 MNHEY, CDR2 SVGAGI. CDR3 protein: CASSSGRGTYEQYF. The DNA of the CDR3 is TGTGCCAGCAGTTCAGGGCGGGGTACCTACGAGCAGTACTTC.

V usage is TRBV9 and J usage is TRBJ2-4; a possible D gene is TRBD1 (5 bases). The germline gives CDR1 SGDLS, CDR2 YYNGEE. This CDR3 comprises 13 residues. The germline V and J ends were trimmed by 0 bases and 11 bases, with 12 bases remaining between them. CDR3 nucleotides: TGTGCCAGCAGCGTAGGTCCCGAACAGGTTCAGTACTTC. It translates to CASSVGPEQVQYF.

The J gene is TRBJ2-7, the V gene TRBV4-1; TRBD1 aligns across 8 bases. Germline CDR1 is MGHRA and CDR2 is YSYEKL. The CDR3 is 17 residues long. Losses at the gene ends were 2 bases for V and 4 bases for J; bases not matched to a gene: 13. CDR3 nucleotide sequence: TGCGCCAGCAGCCAACTAGGAACCGGGACAGGTTATTACGAGCAGTACTTC. It codes for CASSQLGTGTGYYEQYF.

The chain has TRBV18 and TRBJ2-1, with 9 bases fitting TRBD2. The CDR3 has 16 residues. Trimming took 0 bases from V and 7 from J; bases not matched to a gene: 7. In germline, CDR1 is KGHSH, CDR2 LQKENI. This CDR3 reads CASSPPGGRARNEQFF. The CDR3 region has the DNA TGTGCCAGCTCACCACCGGGCGGGAGGGCCAGGAATGAGCAGTTCTTC. Together with reference TRBV18 and TRBJ2-1, the CDR3 gives the full variable domain: NAGVMQNPRHLVRRRGQEARLRCSPMKGHSHVYWYRQLPEEGLKFMVYLQKENIIDESGMPKERFSAEFPKEGPSILRIQQVVRGDSAAYFCASSPPGGRARNEQFFGPGTRLTVL.

This clone occurred once. The chain recombines TRBV7-9 with TRBJ2-2, with 7 bases lining up with TRBD2. The CDR3 consists of 15 residues. Germline values: CDR1 SEHNR, CDR2 FQNEAQ (reference sequence). V lost 5 bases and J lost 5; bases outside the gene matches: 8. The CDR3 DNA follows: TGTGCCAGCAGCACCGTGATGGGAGGGACCGGGGAGCTGTTTTTT. Its translation: CASSTVMGGTGELFF.

V usage is TRBV7-9 and J usage is TRBJ1-2, with D perhaps matching TRBD1 (5 bases). The CDR3 length is 15 residues. V was trimmed by 5 bases and J by 0 bases, leaving 13 bases between them. Germline lookup yields CDR1 SEHNR and CDR2 FQNEAQ (reference sequence). DNA of the CDR3: TGTGCCAGCAGCGGAGACAGACGAACTAACTATGGCTACACCTTC. Its protein is CASSGDRRTNYGYTF.

This clone was detected only once. The V gene is TRBV7-6, the J gene TRBJ2-7, with TRBD1 identical over 8 bases. Germline lookup yields CDR1 SGHVS and CDR2 FNYEAQ. Losses at the gene ends were 4 bases for V and 0 bases for J; bases not matched to a gene: 5. This CDR3 is built from 15 residues. The CDR3 reads CASSSWDRSSYEQYF. The CDR3, as DNA: TGTGCCAGCAGCTCGTGGGACAGGTCCTCCTACGAGCAGTACTTC.

The rearrangement joins TRBV27 to TRBJ2-1; a weak D match, TRBD2 (6 bases). Trimming pared 6 bases from V and 14 bases from J, leaving 14 bases between. Germline lookup yields CDR1 MNHEY and CDR2 SMNVEV (reference sequence). The CDR3 runs to 11 residues. The CDR3 reads CASRGVGLEFF. DNA for the CDR3: TGTGCCAGCAGGGGAGTGGGACTGGAGTTCTTC.

The chain links TRBV27 to TRBJ2-3; weak D call: TRBD2 (7 bases). Deletions cut 4 bases from V and 1 base from J, with 18 bases between. CDR1 is MNHEY, CDR2 SMNVEV, per germline (reference sequence). There are 17 residues in the CDR3. The DNA for the CDR3 is TGTGCCAGCAGTTCTCCCTTTTTGGGGGGGCGCACAGATACGCAGTATTTT. Its protein product is CASSSPFLGGRTDTQYF.

V usage is TRBV7-9 and J usage is TRBJ2-1; D unresolved. The CDR3 totals 13 residues. Trimming removed 5 bases from V and 6 bases from J, with 11 bases in between. Germline V gives CDR1 SEHNR, CDR2 FQNEAQ (reference sequence). In DNA, the CDR3 is TGTGCCAGCAGCCCCGACAACCCCAATGAGCAGTTCTTC. Translating it yields CASSPDNPNEQFF. Combining the CDR3 with reference TRBV7-9 and TRBJ2-1 gives the whole variable domain DTGVSQNPRHKITKRGQNVTFRCDPISEHNRLYWYRQTLGQGPEFLTYFQNEAQLEKSRLLSDRFSAERPKGSFSTLEIQRTEQGDSAMYLCASSPDNPNEQFFGPGTRLTVL.

The chain joins TRBV19 to TRBJ2-3; possible D gene TRBD1, 6 bases. The ends were cut back, 5 bases at V and 8 bases at J, with 14 bases in the middle. CDR1 is LNHDA and CDR2 is SQIVND in the germline V gene (reference sequence). The CDR3 is made up of 13 amino acids. This CDR3 is CASSLLGGGTQYF. The CDR3 DNA is TGTGCCAGTAGTCTGCTTGGGGGCGGTACGCAGTATTTT.

The gene calls are TRBV27 and TRBJ2-7, with D tentatively TRBD1 (6 bases). The CDR3 has 14 residues. The germline gives CDR1 MNHEY, CDR2 SMNVEV (reference sequence). Trimming stripped 6 bases from V and 0 bases from J, with 12 bases between. CDR3 coding DNA: TGTGCCAGCAGAAACAGGGCGAGCTCCTACGAGCAGTACTTC. As protein: CASRNRASSYEQYF.

The gene calls are TRBV13 and TRBJ2-3; no clear D. This CDR3 is 13 amino acids long. From germline, CDR1 is PRHDT and CDR2 FYEKMQ (reference sequence). Trimming took 5 bases from V and 2 from J, leaving 8 bases between them. The CDR3 reads CASSETVTDTQYF. CDR3 nucleotide sequence: TGTGCCAGCAGCGAAACAGTCACAGATACGCAGTATTTT.

This clone appeared a single time. This chain joins TRBV18 and TRBJ2-7, with a possible D match to TRBD1 (7 bases). Per germline, CDR1 KGHSH and CDR2 LQKENI. CDR3 length: 18 residues. Trimming removed 3 bases from V and 0 bases from J, with 21 bases in between. Here the CDR3 DNA reads TGTGCCAGCTCACCGGCTCGGGGGTCACAGGGGAACTCCTACGAGCAGTACTTC. Its protein is CASSPARGSQGNSYEQYF.

The chain is built from TRBV7-9 and TRBJ2-7, with unresolved D. The CDR3 consists of 15 residues. CDR1 and CDR2 (germline): SEHNR, FQNEAQ (reference sequence). V was cut by 5 bases and J by 0 bases, with 14 bases left in between. The CDR3 region is CASSDRGRPSYEQYF. CDR3 sequence (DNA): TGTGCCAGCAGCGACCGTGGCAGGCCCTCCTACGAGCAGTACTTC.

The chain employs TRBV5-6 and TRBJ1-4; 9 bases line up with TRBD1. Germline V gene lookup returns CDR1 SGHDT and CDR2 YYEEEE. The ends lost 0 bases at V and 5 bases at J; junction bases unmatched: 5. The CDR3 consists of 16 residues. In DNA, the CDR3 is TGTGCCAGCAGCTTGGACGACAGGGGGATCAATGAAAAACTGTTTTTT. Its protein product is CASSLDDRGINEKLFF.

The chain links TRBV18 to TRBJ2-1, with 7 bases that match TRBD2. J gave up 6 bases and V 3 bases, and 8 bases lay outside the gene matches. The CDR3 has 15 amino acids. In germline, CDR1 is KGHSH, CDR2 LQKENI. The CDR3, as DNA: TGTGCCAGCTCACCCCCGGGGGGAGCGCGCAATGAGCAGTTCTTC. It specifies CASSPPGGARNEQFF.

The V call is TRBV6-5, the J call TRBJ2-5, with 9 nucleotides matching TRBD1. J gave up 2 bases and V 2 bases, and 6 bases lay outside the gene matches. The CDR3 covers 16 residues. Germline V gene sequence: CDR1 MNHEY, CDR2 SVGAGI. DNA of the CDR3: TGTGCCAGCAGTTACGCGGACAGGGGTCCGCAAGAGACCCAGTACTTC. Translation: CASSYADRGPQETQYF.

The chain recombines TRBV9 with TRBJ1-1; 7 bases map to TRBD1. The CDR3 runs to 14 residues. V was clipped by 4 bases and J by 1 base; unmatched bases: 4. The germline V gene has CDR1 SGDLS and CDR2 YYNGEE. Here the CDR3 reads CASSKTGANTEAFF. CDR3 bases: TGTGCCAGCAGCAAAACAGGGGCGAACACTGAAGCTTTCTTT.

The chain combines TRBV5-1 with TRBJ1-1; 7 positions match TRBD1. The CDR3 covers 14 residues. Per the germline V gene, CDR1 is SGHRS and CDR2 is YFSETQ. The trim removed 4 bases at V and 11 bases at J, leaving 14 bases unmatched. CDR3 DNA sequence: TGCGCCAGCAGCAGGGATACAGGGGTCCCAGGGGCTTTCTTT. Amino acids: CASSRDTGVPGAFF.

The gene calls are TRBV2 and TRBJ2-1; 9 bases agree with TRBD1. Germline V gene lookup returns CDR1 SNHLY and CDR2 FYNNEI. The CDR3 is made up of 14 amino acids. Germline trimming cut 11 bases from V and 5 bases from J; bases unmatched to any gene: 10. The CDR3 sequence: CAGTGGRADNEQFF. The CDR3 region has the DNA TGTGCCGGTACAGGGGGCCGTGCGGACAATGAGCAGTTCTTC.

The rearrangement links TRBV7-2 to TRBJ2-1; D possibly corresponds to TRBD2 (5 bases). The germline gives CDR1 SGHTA, CDR2 FQGNSA. CDR3 length: 15 amino acids. V was cut by 3 bases and J by 2 bases, with 11 bases left in between. The CDR3 DNA reads as TGTGCCAGCAGCTTTAGTTCTAGCACCTACAATGAGCAGTTCTTC. Translating gives CASSFSSSTYNEQFF.